The 11 T cell receptor beta chains below were found in one sample sequenced in a study of blood T cell repertoires in COVID-19. The repertoire was sequenced with immunoSEQ multiplex PCR; TCRdb's copy has only in-frame clones and lacks some. The table has some 400,000 clones, 80% to 90% seen once; the top ten hold 1.1%. The sequenced sample consisted of PBMCs or T cells enriched from blood (not recorded which). The source is a man in his thirties or forties who had recovered from COVID-19.

The gene calls are TRBV6-1 and TRBJ2-7; D ambiguous. The V end lost 0 bases, the J end lost 2 bases, and 8 bases lay between the germline ends. The CDR3 consists of 14 residues. The germline gives CDR1 MNHNS, CDR2 SASEGT. The CDR3 spells CASSEAAGTYEQYF. The DNA for the CDR3 is TGTGCCAGCAGTGAAGCGGCAGGTACCTACGAGCAGTACTTC.

This clone was found once. The V and J genes are TRBV7-3 and TRBJ2-2; 8 bases are shared with TRBD2. Germline values: CDR1 SGHTA, CDR2 FQGTGA. The CDR3 loop spans 14 amino acids. J was trimmed by 9 bases and V by 5 bases; bases with no gene match: 8. The CDR3: CASSPNLSGRELFF. CDR3 DNA sequence: TGTGCCAGCAGCCCAAACCTTAGCGGGAGGGAGCTGTTTTTT.

In its sample, this clone was seen once. This chain links TRBV18 with TRBJ1-6; 9 bases are a match to TRBD1. The CDR3 consists of 16 residues. V dropped 3 bases and J dropped 6; count of bases not matched to a gene: 6. In germline, CDR1 is KGHSH, CDR2 LQKENI. The CDR3 DNA sequence: TGTGCCAGCTCACCGGGACAGGGTTTGCGTAATTCACCCCTCCACTTT. This gives the protein CASSPGQGLRNSPLHF.

The chain uses TRBV7-2 and TRBJ2-4, with 9 bases fitting TRBD2. The CDR3 covers 17 residues. CDR1 is SGHTA, CDR2 FQGNSA, per germline. The V and J ends lost 2 bases and 0 bases, in that order; junction bases with no gene match: 5. The CDR3 protein is CASSLLAGGLAKNIQYF. The CDR3 region has the DNA TGTGCCAGCAGCTTACTGGCGGGAGGGCTAGCCAAAAACATTCAGTACTTC. The entire variable domain, with the rest obtained from reference TRBV7-2 and TRBJ2-4, is as follows: GAGVSQSPSNKVTEKGKDVELRCDPISGHTALYWYRQSLGQGLEFLIYFQGNSAPDKSGLPSDRFSAERTGGSVSTLTIQRTQQEDSAVYLCASSLLAGGLAKNIQYFGAGTRLSVL.

With regard to this clone: At the DNA level, this CDR3 is encoded by other sequences in the same sample as well. J is TRBJ1-5 and V is TRBV15; unclear D gene. V gave up 0 bases and J gave up 7 bases, with 4 bases separating them. The CDR3 loop spans 12 amino acids. Germline V gives CDR1 LNHNV, CDR2 YYDKDF (reference sequence). The CDR3 sequence: CATSRDQQPQHF. CDR3 DNA: TGTGCCACCAGCAGAGATCAGCAGCCCCAGCATTTT. The variable domain in full, with the rest retrieved from reference TRBV15 and TRBJ1-5, is DAMVIQNPRYQVTQFGKPVTLSCSQTLNHNVMYWYQQKSSQAPKLLFHYYDKDFNNEADTPDNFQSRRPNTSFCFLDIRSPGLGDTAMYLCATSRDQQPQHFGDGTRLSIL.

The chain is built from TRBV11-2 and TRBJ1-6, with unresolved D. CDR1 and CDR2 (germline): SGHAT, FQNNGV. The CDR3 totals 17 residues. Trimming stripped 4 bases from V and 0 bases from J, with 13 bases between. CDR3 sequence: CASSSVGGSSYNSPLHF. Written as DNA, the CDR3 is TGTGCCAGCAGCTCCGTCGGAGGGAGCTCCTATAATTCACCCCTCCACTTT.

This chain connects TRBV6-5 to TRBJ1-1; 9 bases fit TRBD1. Trimming at V came to 6 bases and at J to 5 bases, leaving 7 bases not matched to a gene. This CDR3 region has 14 residues. The V gene's germline CDR1 is MNHEY and CDR2 SVGAGI. The CDR3 spells CASRPGTGKTEAFF. CDR3 in DNA: TGTGCCAGCAGGCCTGGGACAGGGAAAACTGAAGCTTTCTTT.

The chain recombines TRBV12-3 or TRBV12-4 with TRBJ2-1; TRBD2 matches at 8 bases. The CDR3 consists of 13 residues. V was pared by 8 bases and J by 0 bases, with 0 bases of the junction left unmatched. In DNA form, the CDR3 reads TGTGCCAGCGGGACTAGCTCCTACAATGAGCAGTTCTTC. As protein: CASGTSSYNEQFF.

This rearrangement joins TRBV21-1 to TRBJ1-3. TRBV21-1 is designated a pseudogene. This CDR3 is 12 amino acids long. This CDR3 reads CASSKRVNTIYF. The CDR3 nucleotides read TGTGCCAGCAGCAAGCGCGTAAACACCATATATTTT.

The chain joins TRBV29-1 to TRBJ2-1, with 8 bases fitting TRBD2. The CDR3 runs 12 residues. V lost 7 bases and J lost 9; bases outside the gene matches: 8. From germline, CDR1 is SQVTM and CDR2 ANQGSEA. The CDR3: CSGSGSISEQFF. CDR3 DNA: TGCAGCGGGAGCGGGAGTATCAGTGAGCAGTTCTTC.

V usage is TRBV12-5 and J usage is TRBJ2-1; D not resolved. The germline gives CDR1 LGHNT, CDR2 FRNRAP. V shed 2 bases and J shed 10 bases, with 6 bases lying between them. The CDR3 length is 11 residues. CDR3 loop: CASGLPGEQFF. Written as DNA, the CDR3 is TGTGCTAGTGGTTTGCCAGGAGAGCAGTTCTTC. The full variable domain, with the rest looked up from reference TRBV12-5 and TRBJ2-1, is DARVTQTPRHKVTEMGQEVTMRCQPILGHNTVFWYRQTMMQGLELLAYFRNRAPLDDSGMPKDRFSAEMPDATLATLKIQPSEPRDSAVYFCASGLPGEQFFGPGTRLTVL.